This T cell receptor (beta chain) is drawn from a study of beta chain features in type 1 diabetes. Study conclusions and caveats: Within each of all four CD4+ subsets, Type 1 diabetes patients had TCRB CDR3s that were moderately but significantly shorter.

Isolation of CD4+ naive, central memory, regulatory and stem cell-like memory cells was achieved by sorting via CD45RO/CCR7/CD25/CD127/CD95/CD27. Expressed TCRB transcripts were sequenced, since all the RNA that had been isolated was reverse transcribed. Profiled with immunoSEQ multiplex PCR; TCRdb holds only in-frame clones, not every one. The sample has about 340,000 clones, 13% seen once. Germline V CDR1 and CDR2: KGHSH, LQKENI. The CDR3 is 13 residues long. Trimming removed 6 bases from V and 5 bases from J, with 11 bases in between. This clone came up a few times. Its antigen is unknown. The sequence was collected from a woman in her late teens or twenties with type 1 diabetes. The sample comprised naive CD4+ T cells from blood. The chain recombines TRBV18 with TRBJ2-1, with no clear D. CDR3 coding DNA: TGTGCCAGCTCGCCTCCTAACCACAATGAGCAGTTCTTC. It translates to CASSPPNHNEQFF.